This is a list of T cell receptor beta chains from one sample in a study of blood T cells in healthy people across ages. MiXCR, applied by TCRdb to the 5' RACE reads, yields one record per CDR3 protein. The data hold fewer than 2 million distinct CDR3 sequences, with approximately 39% observed a single time. Sequencing was performed on blood. The receptors shown here come from a human donor in good health. CDR3s include the opening cysteine and the closing phenylalanine or tryptophan. The D gene is left open where the match is weak. Expanded clones are given a class, and other clones once, few, many or no size at all.

clone_size j_call v_call d_call cdr3_length cdr3_nt cdr3_aa
- TRBJ2-2 TRBV7-2 - 13 TGTGCCAGCAGCCAAGGTATCACCGGGGAGCTGTTTTTT CASSQGITGELFF
many TRBJ1-2 TRBV29-1 - 10 TGCAGCGTCCAGCGGGACGGCTACACCTTC CSVQRDGYTF
few TRBJ2-7 TRBV5-1 - 13 TGCGCCAGCAGCTTGGCGGATTCCAGCGAGCAGTACTTC CASSLADSSEQYF
- TRBJ2-3 TRBV29-1 - 14 TGCAGCGTTAGCCAGTTTGCTAGCACAGATACGCAGTATTTT CSVSQFASTDTQYF
- TRBJ2-1 TRBV12-3/TRBV12-4 TRBD2 15 TGTGCCAGCAGTTTTCAAGCGGGGGCCCACAATGAGCAGTTCTTC CASSFQAGAHNEQFF
- TRBJ1-4 TRBV29-1 - 14 TGCAGCGTCGAATCCGGGACGTTTAATGAAAAACTGTTTTTT CSVESGTFNEKLFF
- TRBJ2-7 TRBV7-2 - 17 TGTGCCAGCAGCCTACGACCCAAGACTAGACCTCTAGGCGAGCAGTACTTC CASSLRPKTRPLGEQYF
- TRBJ2-5 TRBV6-2/TRBV6-3 TRBD1 13 TGTGCCAGCATGGACAGGGTGTTGGAGACCCAGTACTTC CASMDRVLETQYF
- TRBJ1-6 TRBV2 TRBD1 13 TGTGCCAGCAGTGTACAGGGGAATTCACCCCTCCACTTT CASSVQGNSPLHF
- TRBJ2-1 TRBV27 TRBD2 16 TGTGCCAGCAGCACGTATGCGGGGGGCTCCTACAATGAGCAGTTCTTC CASSTYAGGSYNEQFF
- TRBJ2-4 TRBV25-1 TRBD1 19 TGTGCCAGCAGTGAGCTAAGGGAGGGACAGGGAAGGGCCAAAAACATTCAGGACTTC CASSELREGQGRAKNIQDF
- TRBJ2-1 TRBV7-3 TRBD2 15 TGTGCCAGCAGCCTAAGACAGCGGGGGGTGGATGAGCAGTTCTTC CASSLRQRGVDEQFF
- TRBJ1-2 TRBV7-3 TRBD1 13 TGTGCCAGCAGCCCTGGGACAGGGCATGGCTACACCTTC CASSPGTGHGYTF
- TRBJ2-2 TRBV24-1 - 11 TGTGCCACCAGTAATTACGGGGAGCTGTTTTTT CATSNYGELFF
few TRBJ1-1 TRBV3-1 - 14 TGTGCCAGCAGCCAAGGACGGTATATGGCTGAAGCTTTCTTT CASSQGRYMAEAFF
few TRBJ2-1 TRBV29-1 TRBD1 14 TGCAGCGTTGGGAAGGGGGCTTCCGAAAACGAGCAGTTCTTC CSVGKGASENEQFF
- TRBJ1-5 TRBV24-1 - 14 TGTGCCACCAGTGGAACAGGGTGGAGTCAGCCCCAGCATTTT CATSGTGWSQPQHF
- TRBJ1-2 TRBV4-2 TRBD1 16 TGTGCCAGCAGCCAATCCCCCCGCGGACAGGGGCATGGCTACACCTTC CASSQSPRGQGHGYTF
many TRBJ2-4 TRBV27 TRBD1 14 TGTGCCAGCAGTATCCGGGACAGGGGATACATTCAGTACTTC CASSIRDRGYIQYF
- TRBJ2-3 TRBV7-3 - 15 TGTGCCAGCAGCTTAGCTCGAGTCCAACCAGATACGCAGTATTTT CASSLARVQPDTQYF
- TRBJ1-6 TRBV11-2 - 15 TGTGCCAGCAGCTTAGGGGCAGGGTATAATTCACCCCTCCACTTT CASSLGAGYNSPLHF
- TRBJ1-1 TRBV29-1 TRBD1 14 TGCAGCGCCGAACAGGGGGTGGAGAACACTGAAGCTTTCTTT CSAEQGVENTEAFF
- TRBJ2-1 TRBV5-1 TRBD1 17 TGCGCCAGCAGCGAGCCTACAGGGGATGCCTCCTACAATGAGCAGTTCTTC CASSEPTGDASYNEQFF
few TRBJ2-1 TRBV7-3 - 12 TGTGCCAGCAGCTTAAATCAGAATGAGCAGTTCTTC CASSLNQNEQFF
once TRBJ2-1 TRBV6-1 - 14 TGTGCCAGCAGTGAAGCTGGGGGGCACAATGAGCAGTTCTTC CASSEAGGHNEQFF
- TRBJ2-7 TRBV20-1 TRBD1 17 TGCAGTGCTAGACCCCCGGGGGACAGGGGCGGTTCCTACGAGCAGTACTTC CSARPPGDRGGSYEQYF
few TRBJ2-7 TRBV5-1 - 15 TGCGCCAGCAGCTTGGGGACACGGCTGCGCCCCGAGCAGTACTTC CASSLGTRLRPEQYF
- TRBJ2-3 TRBV15 TRBD2 14 TGTGCCACCAGCAGAGAAGGGAGGGAGGATACGCAGTATTTT CATSREGREDTQYF
few TRBJ1-2 TRBV4-2 - 15 TGTGCCAGCAGCCAAGCGATGCTAACAGACTATGGCTACACCTTC CASSQAMLTDYGYTF
once TRBJ1-4 TRBV9 - 15 TGTGCCAGCAGCGTAGACGGGACTAGAAATGAAAAACTGTTTTTT CASSVDGTRNEKLFF